This TCR beta chain was identified during a study of T cells in Graves' hyperthyroidism and ophthalmopathy. This CDR3 is 11 amino acids long. V lost 8 bases, J lost 8 bases, and 10 bases lay in between. For Graves' hyperthyroidism to be stable, ophthalmopathy could not progress within 18 months. Study-level results: Most clonotypes expanded in thyroid above 0.001 were likewise present in blood.

RNA transcripts were the template for amplifying TCR beta CDR3 regions. HTBI primers were employed in a first-round RT-PCR of the TCR CDR3. TCRdb re-called the multiplex PCR reads through MiXCR, storing one row per CDR3 protein. The sample records 300,000 to 400,000 distinct CDR3 sequences, 13% being singletons. Comment on this clonotype: Antigen: not known.

This clonotype originated in a woman aged 18 to 35 with Graves' hyperthyroidism. The chain joins TRBV12-3 or TRBV12-4 to TRBJ2-1; D is perhaps TRBD2 (5 bases). Sequences were obtained from blood. This CDR3 is CASVLGDEQFF. The CDR3 DNA follows: TGTGCCAGCGTGCTCGGGGATGAGCAGTTCTTC.